This T cell receptor (beta chain) was sequenced for a study of vaccination and CD4 T cells after COVID-19. Across the study: With a range of 35 to 161, the median interval from diagnosis to drawing post-COVID samples was approximately 100 days. Post-vaccine sampling followed dose two by a median approximately 70 days (range 14 to 241). Study conclusions and caveats: Spike mono-reactivity was evident in 304 of the 307 vaccine-specific clones derived from convalescent patients.

This clonotype was found a few times. Its matching antigen is unknown. V lost 5 bases, J lost 5 bases, and 21 bases lay in between. The germline CDR1 and CDR2 sequences are SGHTA and FQGNSA. The CDR3 is made up of 17 amino acids. The treatment was: roughly nine-day PBMC culture with coronavirus spike peptide pools or control peptides (ViraFEST assay). Scientists ran DNA taken from cultured CD4+ T cells through the Oncomine TCR Beta short-read assay for sequencing. TCRdb re-called the PCR reads through MiXCR, storing one row per CDR3 protein. The data contain 26,000 or so distinct CDR3 sequences, about 40% of them singletons.

This clonotype was sampled from a human donor who had recovered from COVID-19. The sample was CD4+ T cells from blood, cultured in vitro. V is TRBV7-2 and J is TRBJ2-2; D tentatively reads TRBD1 or TRBD2 (6 bases each). The CDR3 here is CASSPPARGPGTGELFF. In DNA, the CDR3 is TGTGCCAGCAGCCCTCCCGCTCGGGGGCCTGGGACCGGGGAGCTGTTTTTT. The full variable domain, with the rest looked up from reference TRBV7-2 and TRBJ2-2, is GAGVSQSPSNKVTEKGKDVELRCDPISGHTALYWYRQSLGQGLEFLIYFQGNSAPDKSGLPSDRFSAERTGGSVSTLTIQRTQQEDSAVYLCASSPPARGPGTGELFFGEGSRLTVL.